Presented here are 18 T cell receptor beta chains from one specimen sequenced in a study of CD8 T cells in ankylosing spondylitis. Study findings and constraints: There was a TCR beta motif, made of several highly homologous variants, that appeared characteristic of ankylosing spondylitis blood.

These receptors have no known antigen. In TCRdb, the 5' RACE reads were re-called with MiXCR into one record per CDR3 protein. Here the sample spans hundreds of thousands of distinct CDR3 sequences, under 20% being singletons. Sequenced material: blood, either unsorted or a sorted T cell fraction (not recorded which). The receptors originated from a male donor with ankylosing spondylitis.

This clonotype was detected only a few times. The genes are TRBV3-1 and TRBJ2-1; 16 bases fit TRBD2. The CDR3 runs 16 residues. With 4 bases clipped from V and 8 bases from J, the junction kept 5 bases outside the gene matches. Germline CDR1 LGHDT, CDR2 YNNKEL (reference sequence). The CDR3 sequence is CASSRGLAGGNYEQFF. DNA of the CDR3: TGTGCCAGCAGCCGGGGACTAGCGGGAGGGAATTATGAGCAGTTCTTC.

In its sample, this clonotype was seen a few times. This chain's CDR3 is CASRGSGGDFGEQYF. For the CDR3, the DNA is TGCGCCAGCAGAGGGTCAGGGGGGGATTTTGGCGAGCAGTACTTC. The gene calls are TRBV5-1 and TRBJ2-7; D might be TRBD1 or TRBD2, each matching 7 bases. The CDR3 is 15 amino acids. The germline gives CDR1 SGHRS, CDR2 YFSETQ. The V and J ends lost 5 bases and 6 bases respectively, with 21 bases between them.

The rearrangement joins TRBV5-1 to TRBJ2-7; 11 bases map to TRBD1. Germline lookup yields CDR1 SGHRS and CDR2 YFSETQ. J was trimmed by 5 bases and V by 0 bases; bases with no gene match: 7. The CDR3 totals 16 residues. CDR3 in amino acids: CASSLAPGQGVHEQYF. DNA for the CDR3: TGCGCCAGCAGCTTGGCCCCGGGACAGGGGGTCCACGAGCAGTACTTC.

This chain uses TRBV2 with TRBJ1-2; no definite D call. V lost 4 bases and J lost 6, with 12 bases in between. The CDR3 length is 13 residues. The germline V gene encodes CDR1 SNHLY and CDR2 FYNNEI. CDR3 sequence: CASSGDKGNGYTF. The CDR3 region has the DNA TGTGCCAGCAGTGGTGACAAGGGAAATGGCTACACCTTC. Together with reference TRBV2 and TRBJ1-2, the CDR3 gives the full variable domain: EPEVTQTPSHQVTQMGQEVILRCVPISNHLYFYWYRQILGQKVEFLVSFYNNEISEKSEIFDDQFSVERPDGSNFTLKIRSTKLEDSAMYFCASSGDKGNGYTFGSGTRLTVV.

This chain links TRBV6-1 with TRBJ1-3; D perhaps matches TRBD1 (6 bases). Germline CDR1 is MNHNS and CDR2 is SASEGT. Trimming took off 10 bases at V and 0 bases at J, with 16 bases between the two ends. This CDR3 spans 15 amino acids. DNA of the CDR3: TGTGCCACCTCCAAGGGGGGATTCTCTGGAAACACCATATATTTT. The encoded protein is CATSKGGFSGNTIYF.

A few counts support this clonotype. The CDR3 DNA is TGTGCCAGCAGCGGGGGACAGGGGGCATCCTACGAGCAGTACTTC. Translated, it gives CASSGGQGASYEQYF. The chain recombines TRBV9 with TRBJ2-7; 12 bases fit TRBD1. CDR1 is SGDLS and CDR2 is YYNGEE in the germline V gene. After removal of 3 bases from V and 1 base from J, the junction contained 2 bases not matched to a gene. The CDR3 runs 15 residues. Combining the CDR3 with reference TRBV9 and TRBJ2-7 gives the whole variable domain DSGVTQTPKHLITATGQRVTLRCSPRSGDLSVYWYQQSLDQGLQFLIQYYNGEERAKGNILERFSAQQFPDLHSELNLSSLELGDSALYFCASSGGQGASYEQYFGPGTRLTVT.

This clonotype came up a few times. This chain links TRBV12-3 or TRBV12-4 with TRBJ2-7, with D maybe TRBD2 (6 bases). The CDR3 runs 18 residues. The ends were cut back, 6 bases at V and 5 bases at J, with 29 bases in the middle. CDR3 nucleotides: TGTGCCAGCAGCTTGGGTTCGGGACTCGCACTGAAAGCTCACGAGCAGTACTTC. Its translation: CASSLGSGLALKAHEQYF.

The chain combines TRBV24-1 with TRBJ2-4; a possible D gene is TRBD1 (6 bases). CDR3 length: 16 amino acids. Trimming shortened V by 6 bases and J by 0 bases, and 14 bases separated the two germline ends. The germline V gene encodes CDR1 KGHDR and CDR2 SFDVKD. The CDR3 sequence is CATSSGDTIAKNIQYF. CDR3 DNA: TGTGCCACCAGTTCCGGGGACACCATAGCCAAAAACATTCAGTACTTC.

This clonotype came up a few times. CDR3 loop: CASSLEGLAHNEQFF. CDR3 sequence (DNA): TGCGCCAGCAGCTTGGAGGGCCTTGCTCACAATGAGCAGTTCTTC. The V and J genes are TRBV5-1 and TRBJ2-1; D remains unclear. V was cut by 0 bases and J by 5 bases, with 12 bases left in between. This CDR3 has 15 amino acids. Germline CDR1 SGHRS, CDR2 YFSETQ.

The chain links TRBV3-1 to TRBJ2-7; D gene ambiguous. Germline lookup yields CDR1 LGHDT and CDR2 YNNKEL (reference sequence). V lost 2 bases and J lost 0, with 8 bases in between. This CDR3 has 14 residues. The CDR3 protein is CASSQWASSYEQYF. In nucleotides, the CDR3 is TGTGCCAGCAGCCAATGGGCTAGCTCCTACGAGCAGTACTTC.

The chain joins TRBV7-2 to TRBJ2-4; 7 positions match TRBD1. CDR3 length equals 16 residues. The V segment lost 0 bases and the J segment 1 base; nucleotides outside the gene matches: 3. Germline V CDR1 and CDR2: SGHTA, FQGNSA. Here the CDR3 DNA reads TGTGCCAGCAGCTTAGCCCCGGGACAGGCCAAAAACATTCAGTACTTC. As protein: CASSLAPGQAKNIQYF.

The J gene is TRBJ2-1, the V gene TRBV6-5, with 11 bases lining up with TRBD2. The CDR3 loop spans 16 amino acids. V shed 4 bases, J shed 6 bases, and the junction held 8 bases outside the gene matches. Germline values: CDR1 MNHEY, CDR2 SVGAGI. DNA for the CDR3: TGTGCCAGCAGTTCCACCGGGACTAGCGGAACCAATGAGCAGTTCTTC. The encoded protein is CASSSTGTSGTNEQFF.

The V call is TRBV20-1, the J call TRBJ2-7, with 8 bases aligning to TRBD1. CDR1 is DFQATT, CDR2 SNEGSKA, per germline (reference sequence). This CDR3 spans 15 amino acids. The V segment lost 3 bases and the J segment 2 bases; nucleotides outside the gene matches: 9. The CDR3 bases are TGCAGTGCTAGGGCCGCGACAGGGGAAACCTACGAGCAGTACTTC. It translates to CSARAATGETYEQYF.

This clonotype has just a few counts. The chain employs TRBV5-1 and TRBJ1-4; no clear D gene. This CDR3 is built from 16 residues. V lost 4 bases and J 5 bases, leaving 18 bases between the germline ends. The germline V gene has CDR1 SGHRS and CDR2 YFSETQ. This chain's CDR3 is CASSQGPTEPNEKLFF. Written as DNA, the CDR3 is TGCGCCAGCAGCCAAGGGCCTACAGAGCCCAATGAAAAACTGTTTTTT.

This chain uses TRBV6-1 with TRBJ2-7; D might be TRBD2 (5 bases). Per germline, CDR1 MNHNS and CDR2 SASEGT. Trimming removed 5 bases from V and 0 bases from J, with 11 bases in between. The CDR3 loop spans 14 amino acids. CDR3 sequence: CASSPHGISYEQYF. In DNA, the CDR3 is TGTGCCAGCAGTCCCCACGGGATCTCCTACGAGCAGTACTTC.

This rearrangement joins TRBV10-3 to TRBJ2-7, with a tentative D call TRBD2 (6 bases). The V and J ends lost 0 bases and 0 bases respectively, with 9 bases between them. The CDR3 consists of 15 residues. Germline-derived CDR1 and CDR2 are ENHRY and SYGVKD. The CDR3 region is CAISESGGHSYEQYF. CDR3 in DNA: TGTGCCATCAGTGAGTCTGGAGGGCACTCCTACGAGCAGTACTTC.

This clonotype has ten or more counts. The genes are TRBV5-1 and TRBJ2-3, with 7 bases that match TRBD2. The CDR3 covers 15 residues. The V segment lost 0 bases and the J segment 3 bases; nucleotides outside the gene matches: 4. CDR1 and CDR2 (germline): SGHRS, YFSETQ. CDR3: CASSLVGLPTDTQYF. The DNA for the CDR3 is TGCGCCAGCAGCTTGGTGGGACTACCGACAGATACGCAGTATTTT.

This sequence joins TRBV29-1 and TRBJ1-1, with 7 bases identical to TRBD1. CDR3 length equals 15 residues. Trimming at V came to 6 bases and at J to 4 bases, leaving 14 bases not matched to a gene. CDR1 and CDR2 from the germline V gene are SQVTM and ANQGSEA. CDR3 sequence: CSVQGSGGRGTEAFF. The CDR3 DNA is TGCAGCGTCCAAGGGTCAGGGGGACGGGGCACTGAAGCTTTCTTT.